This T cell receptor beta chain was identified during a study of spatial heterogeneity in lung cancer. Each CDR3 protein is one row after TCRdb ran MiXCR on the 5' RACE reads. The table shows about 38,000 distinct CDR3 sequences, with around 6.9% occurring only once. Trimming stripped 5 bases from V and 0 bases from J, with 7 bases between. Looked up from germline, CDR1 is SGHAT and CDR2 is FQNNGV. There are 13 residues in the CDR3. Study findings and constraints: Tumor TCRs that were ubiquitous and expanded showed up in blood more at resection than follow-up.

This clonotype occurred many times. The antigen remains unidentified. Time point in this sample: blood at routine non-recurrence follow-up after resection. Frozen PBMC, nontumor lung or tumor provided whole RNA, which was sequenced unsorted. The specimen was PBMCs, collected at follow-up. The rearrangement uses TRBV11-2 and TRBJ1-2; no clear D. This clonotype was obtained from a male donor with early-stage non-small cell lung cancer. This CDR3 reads CASSVNSNYGYTF. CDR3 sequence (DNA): TGTGCCAGCAGCGTCAACTCTAACTATGGCTACACCTTC.